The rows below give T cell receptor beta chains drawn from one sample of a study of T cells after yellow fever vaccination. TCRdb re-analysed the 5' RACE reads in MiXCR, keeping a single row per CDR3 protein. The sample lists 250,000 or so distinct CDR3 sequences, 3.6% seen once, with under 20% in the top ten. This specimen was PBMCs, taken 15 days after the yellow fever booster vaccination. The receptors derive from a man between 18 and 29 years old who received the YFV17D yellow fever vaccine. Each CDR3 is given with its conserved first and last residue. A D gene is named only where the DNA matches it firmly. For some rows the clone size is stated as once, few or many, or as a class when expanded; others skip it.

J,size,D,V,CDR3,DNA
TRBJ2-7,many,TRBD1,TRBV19,CASSTTGFYEQYF,TGTGCCAGTAGTACGACAGGGTTCTACGAGCAGTACTTC
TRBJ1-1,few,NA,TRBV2,CASSGNLGNTEAFF,TGTGCCAGCAGTGGAAATCTGGGAAACACTGAAGCTTTCTTT
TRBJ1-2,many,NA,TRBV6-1,CASLRDGDYGYTF,TGTGCCAGCCTCCGGGACGGAGACTATGGCTACACCTTC
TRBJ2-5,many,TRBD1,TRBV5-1,CASSLIAGTEETQYF,TGCGCCAGCAGCTTAATAGCCGGGACAGAAGAGACCCAGTACTTC
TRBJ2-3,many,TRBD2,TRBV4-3,CASSQVLAGDTDTQYF,TGCGCCAGCAGCCAAGTCCTAGCGGGGGACACAGATACGCAGTATTTT
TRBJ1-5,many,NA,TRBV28,CASSYYRQPQHF,TGTGCCAGCAGTTATTACCGGCAGCCCCAGCATTTT
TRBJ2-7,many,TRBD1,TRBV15,CATSREYLGQGSYEQYF,TGTGCCACCAGCAGAGAATATCTAGGACAGGGATCCTACGAGCAGTACTTC
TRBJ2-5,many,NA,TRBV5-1,CASSSSGRGFQETQYF,TGCGCCAGCAGCTCGTCGGGGAGGGGGTTTCAAGAGACCCAGTACTTC
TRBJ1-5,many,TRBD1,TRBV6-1,CASSAHGQGNQPQHF,TGTGCCAGCAGCGCACACGGACAGGGCAATCAGCCCCAGCATTTT
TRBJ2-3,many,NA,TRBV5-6,CASNGPDTQYF,TGTGCCAGCAATGGACCAGATACGCAGTATTTT
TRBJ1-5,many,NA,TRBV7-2,CASAQGYQPQHF,TGTGCCAGCGCACAGGGCTATCAGCCCCAGCATTTT
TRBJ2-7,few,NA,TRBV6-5,CASSLGAEGEQYF,TGTGCCAGCAGCCTAGGAGCTGAGGGCGAGCAGTACTTC
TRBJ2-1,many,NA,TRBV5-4,CASSLLWAEQFF,TGTGCCAGCAGCCTCCTATGGGCTGAGCAGTTCTTC
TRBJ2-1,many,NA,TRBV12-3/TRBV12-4,CASRPQGNEQFF,TGTGCCAGCAGACCTCAGGGAAATGAGCAGTTCTTC
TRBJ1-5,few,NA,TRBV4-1,CASSQDPGGESNQPQHF,TGCGCCAGCAGCCAAGATCCGGGGGGGGAGAGCAATCAGCCCCAGCATTTT
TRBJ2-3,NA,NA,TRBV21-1,CASSKALAGDTQYF,TGTGCCAGCAGCAAGGCTCTAGCGGGGGATACGCAGTATTTT
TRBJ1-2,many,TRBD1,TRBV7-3,CASSLGDRASGYTF,TGTGCCAGCAGCTTAGGGGACAGGGCCTCTGGCTACACCTTC
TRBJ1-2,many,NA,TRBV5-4,CASSSTLGGYTF,TGTGCCAGCAGCTCAACCTTGGGTGGCTACACCTTC
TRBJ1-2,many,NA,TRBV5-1,CASSAWGLNYGYTF,TGCGCCAGCAGCGCTTGGGGGTTGAACTATGGCTACACCTTC
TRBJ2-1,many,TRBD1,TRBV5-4,CASRLTGAPYNEQFF,TGTGCCAGCAGACTCACAGGGGCCCCCTACAATGAGCAGTTCTTC
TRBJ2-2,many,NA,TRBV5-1,CASSLDREAGELFF,TGCGCCAGCAGCTTGGACAGGGAGGCCGGGGAGCTGTTTTTT
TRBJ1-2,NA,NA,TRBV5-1,CASSLGSESYTF,TGCGCCAGCAGCTTGGGATCGGAAAGCTACACCTTC
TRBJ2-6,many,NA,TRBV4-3,CASSQGNGANVLTF,TGCGCCAGCAGCCAAGGAAATGGGGCCAACGTCCTGACTTTC
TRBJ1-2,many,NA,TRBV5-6,CASSPMQSNYGYTF,TGTGCCAGCAGCCCTATGCAGTCTAACTATGGCTACACCTTC
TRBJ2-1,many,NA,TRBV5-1,CASSWPLSSNEQFF,TGCGCCAGCAGCTGGCCTTTATCTTCCAATGAGCAGTTCTTC
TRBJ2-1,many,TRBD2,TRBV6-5,CASSYGGGGANEQFF,TGTGCCAGCAGTTACGGCGGCGGGGGGGCCAATGAGCAGTTCTTC
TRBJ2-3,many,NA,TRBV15,CATSRDQDTQYF,TGTGCCACCAGCAGAGATCAGGATACGCAGTATTTT
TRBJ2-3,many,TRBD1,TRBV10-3,CAISSLGQGDTQYF,TGTGCCATCAGCAGCCTAGGACAGGGCGATACGCAGTATTTT
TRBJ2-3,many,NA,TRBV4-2,CASSQDWGATDTQYF,TGTGCCAGCAGCCAAGATTGGGGGGCGACAGATACGCAGTATTTT
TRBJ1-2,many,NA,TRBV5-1,CASSLFGGDYGYTF,TGCGCCAGCAGCCTGTTCGGGGGGGACTATGGCTACACCTTC
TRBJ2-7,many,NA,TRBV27,CASSLWASSSSYEQYF,TGTGCCAGCAGTTTATGGGCTAGCTCCAGCTCCTACGAGCAGTACTTC